These T cell receptor beta chains were read from a single sample in a study of blood T cells in healthy people across ages. MiXCR, run by TCRdb on the 5' RACE reads, gives a single entry per CDR3 protein. The sample records fewer than 1,200,000 distinct CDR3 sequences, approximately 26% being singletons. This same sample was also part of a study on T cells of mothers and their children.

The source material was blood. These TCRs come from a girl aged 2-9 years in good health. Both conserved end residues are part of each CDR3. Each record gives: clone size, J gene, D gene, V gene, CDR3 protein, CDR3 DNA. D genes are given only for firm matches. Only some rows state a clone size, as once, few, many or a class for expanded clones.

size: NA
J: TRBJ1-3
D: NA
V: TRBV20-1
CDR3: CSASYIGNTIYF
DNA: TGCAGTGCTAGTTACATTGGAAACACCATATATTTT

size: NA
J: TRBJ2-7
D: NA
V: TRBV3-1
CDR3: CASSQDPGGQYF
DNA: TGTGCCAGCAGCCAAGATCCCGGGGGGCAGTACTTC

size: NA
J: TRBJ1-4
D: NA
V: TRBV6-5
CDR3: CASSYSIGTTTNEKLFF
DNA: TGTGCCAGCAGTTACTCGATAGGAACCACAACTAATGAAAAACTGTTTTTT

size: few
J: TRBJ2-7
D: NA
V: TRBV12-3/TRBV12-4
CDR3: CASSLTGLFSYEQYF
DNA: TGTGCCAGCAGTTTAACAGGCCTTTTCTCCTACGAGCAGTACTTC

size: NA
J: TRBJ2-1
D: NA
V: TRBV20-1
CDR3: CSASLWHNEQFF
DNA: TGCAGTGCTAGTCTCTGGCACAATGAGCAGTTCTTC

size: NA
J: TRBJ1-2
D: TRBD1
V: TRBV12-3/TRBV12-4
CDR3: CASRQSDRAYGYTF
DNA: TGTGCCAGCAGGCAATCAGACAGGGCGTACGGCTACACCTTC

size: NA
J: TRBJ2-7
D: TRBD1
V: TRBV4-1
CDR3: CASSQDPRQGYEQYF
DNA: TGCGCCAGCAGCCAAGATCCTCGACAGGGCTACGAGCAGTACTTC

size: NA
J: TRBJ2-7
D: NA
V: TRBV7-9
CDR3: CASSTGRVPYEQYF
DNA: TGTGCCAGCAGTACGGGACGCGTACCCTACGAGCAGTACTTC

size: NA
J: TRBJ2-3
D: NA
V: TRBV2
CDR3: CASSGAWTPSTDTQYF
DNA: TGTGCCAGCAGTGGGGCTTGGACACCTAGCACAGATACGCAGTATTTT

size: many
J: TRBJ1-3
D: NA
V: TRBV3-1
CDR3: CASSLGTFGNTIYF
DNA: TGTGCCAGCAGCCTGGGGACATTTGGAAACACCATATATTTT

size: NA
J: TRBJ2-5
D: NA
V: TRBV6-6
CDR3: CASSEGPGQETQYF
DNA: TGTGCCAGCAGCGAGGGACCGGGCCAAGAGACCCAGTACTTC

size: few
J: TRBJ2-7
D: NA
V: TRBV28
CDR3: CASSFQGFYEQYF
DNA: TGTGCCAGCAGTTTTCAGGGATTCTACGAGCAGTACTTC

size: few
J: TRBJ2-7
D: TRBD2
V: TRBV20-1
CDR3: CSAPAGGYEQYF
DNA: TGCAGTGCTCCCGCGGGGGGCTACGAGCAGTACTTC

size: few
J: TRBJ1-1
D: NA
V: TRBV6-6
CDR3: CASMEAFF
DNA: TGTGCCAGCATGGAAGCTTTCTTT

size: NA
J: TRBJ2-1
D: NA
V: TRBV11-1
CDR3: CASSLLRVLTPNEQFF
DNA: TGTGCCAGCAGCTTATTGCGGGTTCTAACTCCTAATGAGCAGTTCTTC

size: few
J: TRBJ2-7
D: NA
V: TRBV9
CDR3: CASSARQDHEQYF
DNA: TGTGCCAGCAGCGCTCGACAGGATCACGAGCAGTACTTC

size: NA
J: TRBJ2-1
D: NA
V: TRBV5-5
CDR3: CASSLGSRGRYEQFF
DNA: TGTGCCAGCAGCTTGGGTAGCCGGGGCCGATATGAGCAGTTCTTC